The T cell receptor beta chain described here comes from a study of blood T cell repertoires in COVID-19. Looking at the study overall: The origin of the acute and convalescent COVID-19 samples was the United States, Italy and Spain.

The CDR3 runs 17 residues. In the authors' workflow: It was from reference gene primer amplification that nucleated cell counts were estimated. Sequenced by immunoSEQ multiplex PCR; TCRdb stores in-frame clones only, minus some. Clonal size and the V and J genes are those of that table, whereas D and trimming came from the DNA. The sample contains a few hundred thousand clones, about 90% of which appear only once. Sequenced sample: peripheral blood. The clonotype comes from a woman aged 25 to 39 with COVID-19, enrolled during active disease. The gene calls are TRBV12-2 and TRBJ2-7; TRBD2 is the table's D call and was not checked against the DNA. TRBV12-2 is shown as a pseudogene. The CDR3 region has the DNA TGTGCAAGTCGCTTCGGGACTAGCGGGAGGGCGACCTACGAGCAGTACTTC. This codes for CASRFGTSGRATYEQYF.